Only a few counts were recorded for the clone carrying this T cell receptor (beta chain). Its target is not known. The data were taken from a study of response to subunit inactivated influenza vaccine. Notes on the study in general: T cells newly recruited by each seasonal influenza vaccination are few, the authors suggested.

TCRdb processed the RT-PCR reads anew with MiXCR; each CDR3 protein has one entry. The sample gives 610,000 or so distinct CDR3 sequences, 14% of which show up once; approximately 10% is in the top ten. From germline, CDR1 is SGHAT and CDR2 FQNNGV. V lost 6 bases, J lost 5 bases, and 12 bases stayed unmatched. CDR3 length: 15 residues. The sample here was PBMCs from blood, taken approximately 13 days after vaccination. V is TRBV11-2 and J is TRBJ2-7; 8 bases agree with TRBD2. The clonotype originates from a man aged 45-60 years who received an inactivated influenza vaccine. CDR3 residues: CASRRPGRGRDEQYF. In nucleotides, the CDR3 is TGTGCCAGCAGACGGCCCGGGAGGGGTCGAGACGAGCAGTACTTC.